This T cell receptor (beta chain) was identified during a study of a mutant IDH1 vaccine in newly diagnosed glioma. As for the study in general: Commencement of vaccination occurred 4-6 weeks following radiotherapy alone, or concurrently with temozolomide cycles. The earlier regimen, radiotherapy, temozolomide, or both, was most often both.

About this clone itself: Its target is unknown.

V shed 5 bases and J shed 4 bases, with 18 bases lying between them. The CDR3 length is 16 residues. Germline values: CDR1 SNHLY, CDR2 FYNNEI. The time point is: week 47, end of study. All doses held 300 ug of mutant IDH1 20-mer peptide, with topical imiquimod. Data came from immunoSEQ multiplex PCR; TCRdb stores just in-frame clones and leaves some out. The sample comprises 30,000 to 35,000 clones, more than 70% of which are singletons, and roughly 2% rests with the top ten. The chain has TRBV2 and TRBJ1-5; the D is unclear. The sequence came from a man aged 35-49 years with glioma. The specimen was PBMCs, collected from a glioma patient whose treatment included an IDH1 peptide vaccine. The DNA of the CDR3 is TGTGCCAGCAGTTCCCGAACGGACCCTAAAAATCAGCCCCAGCATTTT. Translating gives CASSSRTDPKNQPQHF.